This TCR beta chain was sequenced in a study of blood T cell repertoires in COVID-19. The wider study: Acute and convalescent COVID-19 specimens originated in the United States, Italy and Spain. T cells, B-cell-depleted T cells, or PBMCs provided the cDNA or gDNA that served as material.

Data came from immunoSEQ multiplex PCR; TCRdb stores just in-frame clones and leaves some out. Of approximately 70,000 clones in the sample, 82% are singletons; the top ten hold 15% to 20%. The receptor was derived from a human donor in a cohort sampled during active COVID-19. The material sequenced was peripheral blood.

The CDR3 reads CASISGDGYEQYF. The CDR3 bases are TGTGCCAGTATATCCGGGGATGGTTACGAGCAGTACTTC. The chain uses TRBV19 and TRBJ2-7, with D perhaps matching TRBD2 (5 bases). The CDR3 consists of 13 residues. Deletions cut 7 bases from V and 4 bases from J, with 14 bases between. Germline CDR1 and CDR2: LNHDA and SQIVND (reference sequence).